These T cell receptor beta chains were read from a single sample in a study of blood T cell repertoires in COVID-19. Assay used: immunoSEQ multiplex PCR; TCRdb lists only in-frame clones, some missing. The sample has some 140,000 clones, approximately 85% seen once; the top ten hold over 0.55%. What was sequenced was peripheral blood. These receptors originate from a man in his 60s with COVID-19, enrolled during active disease. Each CDR3 is given with its conserved first and last residue. Each record gives: CDR3 DNA, CDR3 protein, D gene, clone size, V gene, J gene. D genes are given only for firm matches. Clone size is not always given. Where it is, it says once, few, many or a class for expanded clones.

TGTGCCAGCAGCTCCCGCTCCGGGACAGGGGATGGCTACACCTTC	CASSSRSGTGDGYTF	TRBD1	.	TRBV5-5	TRBJ1-2
TGTGCCAGCAGCGAGACCGCTTCCGGGACAGGGGGCTACTATGGCTACACCTTC	CASSETASGTGGYYGYTF	TRBD1	.	TRBV7-9	TRBJ1-2
TGTGCCAGCAGCCACCGAGTACAGGGGACTGGAAACACCATATATTTT	CASSHRVQGTGNTIYF	TRBD1	.	TRBV7-8	TRBJ1-3
TGTGCCAGTAGTGCGCCCCAGGGGGCCTCTCAATCCTTT	CASSAPQGASQSF	TRBD1	few	TRBV19	TRBJ1-4
TGTGCCAGCAGCTTAGCGGGGGGGCGCTATGAGCAGTTCTTC	CASSLAGGRYEQFF	.	.	TRBV7-2	TRBJ2-1
TGTGCCAGCAGCTACAGTAACTACGAGCAGTACTTC	CASSYSNYEQYF	.	.	TRBV7-9	TRBJ2-7
TGTGCCAGCCAACTGACAGCATCTACCACCGGGGAGCTGTTTTTT	CASQLTASTTGELFF	.	.	TRBV18	TRBJ2-2
TGTGCCAGCAGTGACAGGGTTTTTGGCTACACCTTC	CASSDRVFGYTF	.	.	TRBV2	TRBJ1-2
TGTGCCAGTAGTATAGATTACGGGACAGAGGGAAGGAGATATGGCTACACCTTC	CASSIDYGTEGRRYGYTF	TRBD1	.	TRBV19	TRBJ1-2
TGCGCCAGCAGCTCAGGACAGGTTTTAACTAATGAAAAACTGTTTTTT	CASSSGQVLTNEKLFF	TRBD1	.	TRBV5-1	TRBJ1-4
TGTGCCAGCAGTCTAGCCCGGGACAGGAACACTGAAGCTTTCTTT	CASSLARDRNTEAFF	TRBD1	.	TRBV6-5	TRBJ1-1
TGTGCCAGCAGCTACTCCCAGGTGGGCAATCAGCCCCAGCATTTT	CASSYSQVGNQPQHF	.	once	TRBV7-2	TRBJ1-5
TGTGCCAGCAGCTTCGGGAACAGGGGGCCGAACGGGGGCTACACCTTC	CASSFGNRGPNGGYTF	TRBD1	.	TRBV7-2	TRBJ1-2
TGCGCCAGCAGCCAAGCCCGACAGGGTTTTGGAGCTTTCTTT	CASSQARQGFGAFF	TRBD1	few	TRBV4-3	TRBJ1-1
TGTGCCAGCAGCTCCCGACAGGGGGCTGACACTGAAGCTTTCTTT	CASSSRQGADTEAFF	TRBD1	once	TRBV7-2	TRBJ1-1
TGTGCCAGCAGCTTGTCTACTAACTATGGCTACACCTTC	CASSLSTNYGYTF	.	few	TRBV5-5	TRBJ1-2
TGTGCCAGCAGCCTTACTAGCGGGGCTTACAATGAGCAGTTCTTC	CASSLTSGAYNEQFF	TRBD2	.	TRBV11-3	TRBJ2-1
TGTGCCAGTAGTAGAACAGGGGGTCTTCGTAATGAGCAGTTCTTC	CASSRTGGLRNEQFF	TRBD1	.	TRBV19	TRBJ2-1
TGCGCCAGCAGCTTAGAAAAACTCAACTATGGCTACACCTTC	CASSLEKLNYGYTF	.	.	TRBV5-1	TRBJ1-2
TGTGCCAGTAGTCTCGGGGTCACTGAAGCTTTCTTT	CASSLGVTEAFF	.	.	TRBV19	TRBJ1-1
TGTGCCAGCAGCCTCCAGGGTGAAAAACTGTTTTTT	CASSLQGEKLFF	.	.	TRBV3-1/TRBV3-2	TRBJ1-4
TGTGCCAGCAGCCAAGATATAGGGGGGGCGAACATTGAAGCTTTCTTT	CASSQDIGGANIEAFF	.	.	TRBV3-1/TRBV3-2	TRBJ1-1
TGTGCCACCAGTGACCCCAGCCGACAGGGGCTCACAGATACGCAGTATTTT	CATSDPSRQGLTDTQYF	TRBD1	.	TRBV24-1	TRBJ2-3
TGTGCCAGCAGCCAAGTAGATTCCCAGCAGGGTTTTCTAGGTGGCTACACCTTC	CASSQVDSQQGFLGGYTF	.	few	TRBV14	TRBJ1-2
TGTGCCAGCAGCTTTGGACAGGGGATCGATGAGCAGTTCTTC	CASSFGQGIDEQFF	TRBD1	.	TRBV7-3	TRBJ2-1